This T cell receptor (beta chain) is from a study of cytomegalovirus exposure and HLA in healthy donors (TCRdb year 2017). In the study overall: An earlier analysis of approximately 640 of the donors reported about 290 Gb of sequence data and more than 90 million unique TCR beta sequences from 150 million to 200 million T cells. An early release covering just under 650 HLA-typed donors comprised approximately 290 gigabases of sequencing data and some 79 million unique TCR sequences. Of the 300 to 500 genotyped donors, over 80% were placed in the genetic ancestry cluster associated with self-reported Caucasian donors. The study aimed to test whether cataloging public T cell receptors could reveal signatures of past pathogen exposure. Using immunosequencing, the study profiled T cell repertoires from 550 to 750 subjects and related those repertoires to cytomegalovirus serostatus. A separate validation cohort of approximately 130 different subjects was used in addition to the approximately 640-subject first cohort. To predict cytomegalovirus infection status, the study brought together high-throughput TCR immunosequencing, statistical association of individual TCRs with disease status, and machine learning. A later analysis re-examined previously published TCR beta repertoires from just over 650 donors and added high-resolution HLA genotyping to investigate patterns of TCR occurrence. Rather than using new phenotypic data, the later analysis identified candidate immune exposures from TCR beta sequences and from how often those sequences occurred across donors. To decide whether each TCR beta V gene segment behaved as functional or pseudogenic, an earlier analysis of some 580 of the donors relied on high-throughput TCR beta sequencing. Alongside the repertoire data, information on donor age, sex, ethnicity and CMV serostatus was compiled. A later genetic analysis took genome-wide SNP genotypes for about 65% of the 666 donors and used that subset as a discovery cohort. All discovery cohort repertoires had been generated on a single sequencing platform. Class I and class II HLA loci were covered by the typing at four-digit resolution. Typing coverage differed by locus: A, B, C, DRB1 and DQB1 were typed in about 629-640 donors, DQA1 in approximately 520, DPA1 in some 570, and DPB1 in approximately 450. Because of strong linkage in the cohort, five DR-DQ haplotypes were treated as single units for association and clustering. On average, roughly 200,000 unique TCR beta nucleotide sequences were sequenced per donor among a few hundred genotyped donors of the cohort, with 15% to 20% of those sequences being non-productive. On the study overall, not on this receptor specifically: The authors suggested that the approach could potentially be extended to other disease states and immunological phenotypes. At a false discovery rate of 0.05, a later analysis linked 15,000 to 20,000 TCR beta sequences to specific HLA alleles. Linkage disequilibrium might explain the correlated functional status among segregating V segments, but an unknown experimental factor could not be excluded. According to a later analysis, most CMV-associated TCR beta chains appeared to be HLA-restricted, and the HLA associations seemed to be driven largely by CMV exposure. In a later analysis, several top co-occurrence clusters were reported to appear linked to parvovirus B19, influenza, CMV and Epstein-Barr virus. Immune exposure information for the cohort was limited to CMV serostatus. A further reported finding was that TCR beta sequences accurately predicted the HLA-A and HLA-B alleles for most subjects in the first cohort. A group of highly shared sequence variants was considered likely to be a technical artifact of the sequencing pipeline. According to a later genetic analysis, donors in an Asian-associated ancestry cluster had fewer N-insertions in productive TCRs than the approximately 610-donor mean. Most TCR sequences were seen in very few donors, while some public TCRs were found in many individuals. When HLA alleles, especially DR and DQ, strongly co-occurred, attributing TCR associations to individual alleles was difficult. In a later analysis, HLA-associated TCR beta chains were found to be more clonally expanded and to have lower generation probabilities than equally common non-associated chains. Because HLA typing was missing for some donors at each locus, association tests included only the typed subset. Roughly uniform sequencing depth across donors was assumed in presence/absence analyses, although this assumption may not hold. In an earlier analysis of more than 450 of the donors, most TCR beta V segments were observed in productive rearrangements about 87% or about 30% of the time, broadly matching IMGT annotations. Some IMGT-functional V segments, including TRBV6-2 and TRBV6-3, could not be told apart with the 87-base-pair reads, so those segments were excluded. A total of 150 or so TCR beta chains were listed by the study as associated with cytomegalovirus. A later analysis found that TCR association rates varied across HLA loci, with DRB1 alleles showing the most associated TCRs and HLA-C alleles the fewest. The earlier analysis of almost 600 of the donors excluded over 15 rarely observed V segments, including chromosome 9 orphons, because counts were too low. In a later genetic analysis, a missense DCLRE1C variant was associated with V-gene and J-gene trimming of TCR beta chains, and the association was replicated in an independent cohort. In vitro tests confirmed that a few of the cytomegalovirus-associated TCR beta chains recognize cytomegalovirus antigens. Only TCR beta chains were sequenced in this cohort, and the absence of alpha or paired-chain data limited detectable features. Cytomegalovirus status was reported to be diagnosed by the classifier with high specificity and sensitivity in both the original and validation cohorts.

The cohort consisted of fewer than 700 healthy bone marrow donors. At the time of sampling, every cohort member was nominally healthy, though immune exposures that went unrecorded were likely present. The donor was CMV seronegative and was included in the group of about 400 seronegative cohort members. A peripheral blood sample was provided by each donor, and peripheral blood mononuclear cells were used for TCR beta sequencing. Genomic DNA extraction from the blood cell samples was performed with the Qiagen DNeasy Blood Extraction Kit. Library generation was performed with the immunoSEQ multiplex PCR assay. For the multiplex PCR, a mixture combining 60 forward primers for TCR Vbeta segments and 13 reverse primers for TCR Jbeta segments was used. The CDR3 region of rearranged TCR beta genes was amplified from genomic DNA with a multiplex PCR assay. The amplified TCR beta libraries were sequenced on the Illumina HiSeq System as 87-base-pair reads. Under the source paper's analysis protocol: Across the 500 to 850 repertoires, a later analysis counted about 81 million unique TCR beta chains, some 11 million of which were shared by at least two donors. To remove PCR and sequencing errors, raw reads were error-corrected and collapsed into unique sequences using a nearest-neighbor algorithm that merged closely related sequences. To assign V, D and J gene segments, CDR3 sequences were aligned to IMGT reference sequences. For a sequence to be retained, a match of at least six nucleotides was required to both a V gene segment and a J gene segment. A rearrangement counted as productive if the CDR3 had no stop codons and remained in frame with V and J, and every other rearrangement counted as non-productive. CDR3 was defined by IMGT convention, running from the second conserved V-encoded cysteine to the conserved J-encoded phenylalanine. Sequences without an unambiguous match to a single V gene segment were excluded from the earlier analysis of about 630 of the donors. In an earlier analysis of approximately 610 of the donors, V segments were called functional above 56.7% productive rearrangements and were called segregating when the between-donor standard deviation exceeded 5%. A statistical classification framework was built to diagnose cytomegalovirus status from the catalog of TCR beta chain sequences. In a later analysis, TCR nucleotide sequences were compared against IMGT/GENE-DB human TR gene sequences so that V and J genes could be assigned. The TCRdist pipeline was used in a later analysis to assign CDR3 sequences and most-parsimonious VDJ recombination scenarios. In a later analysis, every TCR beta chain was defined by the combination of its CDR3 amino acid sequence and its V-gene family, and reads without a unique V-gene family were dropped. A later analysis removed 550 to 700 highly shared, low-generation-probability nucleotide sequences to deal with suspected cross-contamination and a sequencing artifact. In a later analysis, a clonal expansion index for each public chain was calculated from normalized within-repertoire ranks of inferred template counts. In a later analysis, generation probabilities were computed with a VDJ recombination model fitted to out-of-frame rearrangements, and the resulting probabilities were checked against IGoR. In a later analysis, TCR-TCR, TCR-HLA and TCR-CMV co-occurrence was scored with hypergeometric tests, and a repertoire-size bias correction was applied to TCR pairs. In a later analysis, false discovery rates were estimated by permuting HLA or CMV assignments 20 times. A later analysis grouped co-occurring TCRs with DBSCAN, adding TCRdist sequence similarity when clustering within HLA-allele-positive subsets. Repertoires with fewer than 30,000 or more than 120,000 public chains were left out of co-occurrence clustering, as were about 5 repertoires with anomalous nucleotide sharing. TCRdb took over this immuneACCESS table, retaining in-frame rearrangements with V and J assigned. Such tables are incomplete; in checked studies, under half of the missing clones stem from an unresolved V gene, and the remainder is unexplained. V and J calls plus clone size are reproduced from that table; the DNA served to infer D and trimming. The sample profile shows under 150,000 clones; 50% to 75% of them were found once. The ten largest clonotypes hold 2% to 3% of the sample.

Including cysteine and phenylalanine, the CDR3 has 21 amino acids. The read is trimmed to its CDR3 DNA, 63 bases read in frame from base 1. Via the germline V gene, CDR1 is MDHEN and CDR2 SYDVKM. V and J lose 5 bases and 11 bases, and a span of 39 bases separates them. As to this clone: Its antigen specificity is not known. The input lacks base qualities; no much larger clone sits a single base away.

The sample was PBMCs. This sequence was found in a woman in her forties in good health and CMV-seronegative. The rearrangement joined TRBV28 to TRBJ1-4; a tentative D match to TRBD1 spans 5 bases. Here the CDR3 is given as CASSRRPSGPETMKLSSKLFF. The bases read TGTGCCAGCAGTCGTCGACCTTCAGGGCCGGAAACTATGAAATTAAGTTCTAAACTGTTTTTT.